This T cell receptor (beta chain) originates from a study of blood T cell repertoires in COVID-19. The method was immunoSEQ multiplex PCR; TCRdb's version includes in-frame clones alone and lacks a portion of them. The sample lists roughly 160,000 clones, under 95% seen once, with roughly 2.3% in the top ten. The CDR3 covers 12 residues. Germline values: CDR1 SGHRS, CDR2 YFSETQ. Trimming cost V 4 bases and J 6 bases; bases outside gene matches: 3. The gene calls are TRBV5-1 and TRBJ1-2, with TRBD1 matching over 7 bases. Sequenced material: peripheral blood. The receptor was isolated from a man aged 18-30 years with acute or convalescent COVID-19. The CDR3, as DNA: TGCGCCAGCAGCGTAACAGGGGATGGCTACACCTTC. Protein sequence: CASSVTGDGYTF.